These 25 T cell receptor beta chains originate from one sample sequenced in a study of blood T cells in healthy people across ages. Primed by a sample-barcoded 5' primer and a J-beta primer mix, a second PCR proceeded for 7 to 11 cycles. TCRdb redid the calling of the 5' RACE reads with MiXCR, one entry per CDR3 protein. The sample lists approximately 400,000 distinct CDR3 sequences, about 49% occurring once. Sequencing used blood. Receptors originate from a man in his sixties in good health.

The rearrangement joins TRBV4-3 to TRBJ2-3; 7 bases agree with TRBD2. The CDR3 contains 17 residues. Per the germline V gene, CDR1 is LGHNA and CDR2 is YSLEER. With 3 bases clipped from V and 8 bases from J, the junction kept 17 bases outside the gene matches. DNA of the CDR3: TGCGCCAGCAGCCATCTTGGTGGCGGGAGTGGGGTAGCTACGCAGTATTTT. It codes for CASSHLGGGSGVATQYF.

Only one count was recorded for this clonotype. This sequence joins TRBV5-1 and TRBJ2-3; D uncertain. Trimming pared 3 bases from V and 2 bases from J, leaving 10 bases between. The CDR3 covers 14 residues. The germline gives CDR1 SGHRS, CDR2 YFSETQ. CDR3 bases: TGCGCCAGCAGCTCCACCGATCCCACAGATACGCAGTATTTT. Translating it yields CASSSTDPTDTQYF.

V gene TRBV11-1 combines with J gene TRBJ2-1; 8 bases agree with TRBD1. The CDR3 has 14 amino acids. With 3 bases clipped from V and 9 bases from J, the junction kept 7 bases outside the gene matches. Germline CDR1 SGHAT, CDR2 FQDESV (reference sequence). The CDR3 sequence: CASSFSPDRGEQFF. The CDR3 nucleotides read TGTGCCAGCAGCTTCTCTCCCGACAGGGGTGAGCAGTTCTTC.

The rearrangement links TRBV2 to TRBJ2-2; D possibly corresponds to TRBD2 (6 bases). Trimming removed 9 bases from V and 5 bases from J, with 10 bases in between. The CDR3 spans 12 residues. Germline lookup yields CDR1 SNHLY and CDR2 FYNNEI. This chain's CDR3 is CARGRQTGELFF. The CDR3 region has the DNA TGTGCCAGAGGGAGGCAAACCGGGGAGCTGTTTTTT.

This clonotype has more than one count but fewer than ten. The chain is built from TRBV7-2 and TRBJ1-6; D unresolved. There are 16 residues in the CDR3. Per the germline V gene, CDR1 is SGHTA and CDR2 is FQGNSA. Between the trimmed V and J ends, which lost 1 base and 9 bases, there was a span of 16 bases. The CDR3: CASSLVGGGRRSPLHF. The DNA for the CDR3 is TGTGCCAGCAGCTTAGTAGGTGGTGGTAGGCGTTCACCCCTCCACTTT.

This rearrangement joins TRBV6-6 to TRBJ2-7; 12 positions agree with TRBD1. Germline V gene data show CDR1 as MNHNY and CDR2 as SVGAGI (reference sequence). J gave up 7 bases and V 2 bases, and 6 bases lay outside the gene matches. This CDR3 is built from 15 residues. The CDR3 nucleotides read TGTGCCAGCAGTTACGGGGACAGGGGGCTGGAAGAGCAGTACTTC. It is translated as CASSYGDRGLEEQYF.

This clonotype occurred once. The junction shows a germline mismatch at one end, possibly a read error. The CDR3 nucleotides are TGTGCCAGCAGCTCCCGGACGTATGATAGGCAGTATTTT. It translates to CASSSRTYDRQYF. The rearrangement links TRBV7-8 to TRBJ2-3; D unclear. The germline V gene has CDR1 SGHVS and CDR2 FQNEAQ. The CDR3 is 13 residues long.

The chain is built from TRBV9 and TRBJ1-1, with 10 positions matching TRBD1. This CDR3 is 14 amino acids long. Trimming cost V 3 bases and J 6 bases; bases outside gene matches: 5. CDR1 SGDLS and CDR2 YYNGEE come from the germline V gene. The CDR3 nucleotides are TGTGCCAGCAGCGGGGGACAGGGGTACGCTGAAGCTTTCTTT. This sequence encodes CASSGGQGYAEAFF.

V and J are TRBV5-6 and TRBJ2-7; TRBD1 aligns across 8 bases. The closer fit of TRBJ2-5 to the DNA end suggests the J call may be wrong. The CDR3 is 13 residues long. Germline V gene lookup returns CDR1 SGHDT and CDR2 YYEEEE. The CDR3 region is CASSAQGAKTQYF. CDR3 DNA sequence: TGTGCCAGCAGCGCCCAGGGGGCGAAGACCCAGTACTTC.

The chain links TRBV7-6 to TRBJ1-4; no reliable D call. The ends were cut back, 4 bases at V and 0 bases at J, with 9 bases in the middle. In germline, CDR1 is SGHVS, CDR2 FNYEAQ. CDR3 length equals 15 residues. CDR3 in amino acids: CASSSGRTTNEKLFF. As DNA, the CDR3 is TGTGCCAGCAGCTCTGGACGAACAACTAATGAAAAACTGTTTTTT.

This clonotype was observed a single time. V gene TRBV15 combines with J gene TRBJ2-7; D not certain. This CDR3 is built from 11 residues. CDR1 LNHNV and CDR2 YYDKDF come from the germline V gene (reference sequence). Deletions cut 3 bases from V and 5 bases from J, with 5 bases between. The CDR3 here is CATSSFDEQYF. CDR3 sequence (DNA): TGTGCCACCAGCAGCTTTGACGAGCAGTACTTC.

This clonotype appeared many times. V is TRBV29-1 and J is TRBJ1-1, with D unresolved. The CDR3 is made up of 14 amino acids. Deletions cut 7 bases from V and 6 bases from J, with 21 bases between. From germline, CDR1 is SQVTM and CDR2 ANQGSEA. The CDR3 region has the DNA TGCAGCGGTGGGGAGGGTATTGGAAATTCTGAAGCTTTCTTT. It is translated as CSGGEGIGNSEAFF.

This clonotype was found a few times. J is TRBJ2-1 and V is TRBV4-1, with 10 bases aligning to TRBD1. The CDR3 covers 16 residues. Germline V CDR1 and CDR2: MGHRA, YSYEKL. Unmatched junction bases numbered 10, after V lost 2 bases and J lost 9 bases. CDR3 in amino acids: CASSQYFGTGEGEQFF. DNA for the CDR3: TGCGCCAGCAGCCAATACTTCGGGACAGGGGAGGGTGAGCAGTTCTTC.

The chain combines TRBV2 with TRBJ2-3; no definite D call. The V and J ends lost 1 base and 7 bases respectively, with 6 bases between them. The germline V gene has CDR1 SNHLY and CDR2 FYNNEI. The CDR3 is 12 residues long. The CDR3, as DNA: TGTGCCAGCAGTGAAGGCGGCAATACGCAGTATTTT. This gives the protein CASSEGGNTQYF.

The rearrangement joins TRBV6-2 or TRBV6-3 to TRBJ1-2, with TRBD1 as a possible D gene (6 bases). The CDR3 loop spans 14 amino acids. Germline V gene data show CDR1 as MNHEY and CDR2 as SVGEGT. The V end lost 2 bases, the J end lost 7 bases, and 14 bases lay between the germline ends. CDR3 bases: TGTGCCAGCAGTTACACCGGGACACGAAGTGGCTACACCTTC. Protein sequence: CASSYTGTRSGYTF.

CDR3 in DNA: TGTGCCAGCAGCCGGACCGGGACAGGTGTCGGAGTGACCTACGAGCAGTACTTC. It specifies CASSRTGTGVGVTYEQYF. V is TRBV7-2 and J is TRBJ2-7, with 8 bases matching TRBD1. Losses at the gene ends were 5 bases for V and 2 bases for J; bases not matched to a gene: 17. CDR1 is SGHTA and CDR2 is FQGNSA in the germline V gene. This CDR3 region has 18 residues.

This CDR3 reads CASSSKKLAGSYNEQFF. The CDR3, as DNA: TGTGCCAGCAGTTCGAAGAAACTAGCGGGCTCCTACAATGAGCAGTTCTTC. The V call is TRBV28, the J call TRBJ2-1, with TRBD2 matching 9 bases. The V and J ends lost 4 bases and 0 bases, in that order; junction bases with no gene match: 7. CDR1 and CDR2 from the germline V gene are MDHEN and SYDVKM. The CDR3 is 17 amino acids.

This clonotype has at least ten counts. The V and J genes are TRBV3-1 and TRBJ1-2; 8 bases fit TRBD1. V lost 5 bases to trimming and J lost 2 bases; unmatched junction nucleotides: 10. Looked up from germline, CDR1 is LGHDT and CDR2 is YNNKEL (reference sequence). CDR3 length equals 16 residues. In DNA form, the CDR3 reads TGTGCCAGCAGCTCTACCTCCGGGACAGGCAACTATGGCTACACCTTC. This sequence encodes CASSSTSGTGNYGYTF.

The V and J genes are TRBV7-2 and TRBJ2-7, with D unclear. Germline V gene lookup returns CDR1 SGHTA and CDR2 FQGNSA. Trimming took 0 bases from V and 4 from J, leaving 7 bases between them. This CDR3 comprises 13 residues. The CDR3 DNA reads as TGTGCCAGCAGCTTAGCGCTCCAATACGAGCAGTACTTC. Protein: CASSLALQYEQYF.

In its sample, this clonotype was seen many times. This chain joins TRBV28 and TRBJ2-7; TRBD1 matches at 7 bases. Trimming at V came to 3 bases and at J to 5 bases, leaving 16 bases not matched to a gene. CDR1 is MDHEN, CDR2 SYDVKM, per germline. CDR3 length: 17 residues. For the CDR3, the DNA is TGTGCCAGCAGTTTTTCCCCCGGGCAGGGGGAGTTCAACGAGCAGTACTTC. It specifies CASSFSPGQGEFNEQYF. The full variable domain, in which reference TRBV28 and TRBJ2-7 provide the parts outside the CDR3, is DVKVTQSSRYLVKRTGEKVFLECVQDMDHENMFWYRQDPGLGLRLIYFSYDVKMKEKGDIPEGYSVSREKKERFSLILESASTNQTSMYLCASSFSPGQGEFNEQYFGPGTRLTVT.

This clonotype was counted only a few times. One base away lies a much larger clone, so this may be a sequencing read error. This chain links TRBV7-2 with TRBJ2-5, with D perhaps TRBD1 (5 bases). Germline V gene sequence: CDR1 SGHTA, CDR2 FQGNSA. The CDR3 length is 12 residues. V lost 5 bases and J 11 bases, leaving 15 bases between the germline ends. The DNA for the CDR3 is TGTGCCAGCAGCCAGGGTGGGAATGAGCAGTACTTC. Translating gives CASSQGGNEQYF.

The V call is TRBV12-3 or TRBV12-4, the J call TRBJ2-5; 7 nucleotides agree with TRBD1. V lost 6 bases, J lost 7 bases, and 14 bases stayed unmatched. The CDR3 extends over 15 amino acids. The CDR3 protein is CASSRKTGSQGTQYF. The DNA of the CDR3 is TGTGCCAGCAGCCGGAAGACAGGGTCCCAGGGGACCCAGTACTTC.

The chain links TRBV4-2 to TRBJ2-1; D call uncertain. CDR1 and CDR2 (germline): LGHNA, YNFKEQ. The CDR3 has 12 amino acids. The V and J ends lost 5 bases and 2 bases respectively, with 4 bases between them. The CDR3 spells CASSSPYNEQFF. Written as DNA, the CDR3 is TGTGCCAGCAGCAGCCCCTACAATGAGCAGTTCTTC.

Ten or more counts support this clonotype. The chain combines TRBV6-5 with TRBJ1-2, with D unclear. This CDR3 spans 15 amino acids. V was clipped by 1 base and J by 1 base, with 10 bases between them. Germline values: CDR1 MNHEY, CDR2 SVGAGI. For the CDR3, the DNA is TGTGCCAGCAGTTACTGGGCAGATAATAACTATGGCTACACCTTC. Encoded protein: CASSYWADNNYGYTF.

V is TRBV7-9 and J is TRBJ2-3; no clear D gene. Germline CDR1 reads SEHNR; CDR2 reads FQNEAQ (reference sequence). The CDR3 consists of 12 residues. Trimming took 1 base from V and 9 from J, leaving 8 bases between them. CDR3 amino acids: CASSLDGRTQYF. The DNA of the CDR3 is TGTGCCAGCAGCTTAGACGGCCGAACGCAGTATTTT.